This TCR beta chain appears in the sequencing data of a study of a mutant IDH1 vaccine in newly diagnosed glioma. Study-wide background: Initiation of the vaccine course occurred 4-6 weeks after radiotherapy alone, or alongside temozolomide cycles. Week 35 was assigned to visit V12, and week 47 was assigned to visit V13. General observations from the study: Vaccine-induced immune responses were detected in 93.3% of patients.

Profiled with immunoSEQ multiplex PCR; TCRdb holds only in-frame clones, not every one. The sample yields roughly 86,000 clones, about nine tenths seen once. Worth noting for this clone: Its antigen is still unknown.

Time point given: week 47, end of study. A 20-mer mutant IDH1 peptide at 300 ug was injected subcutaneously with topical imiquimod. Patients came in for eight vaccinations, in weeks 1, 3, 5, 7, 11, 15, 19 and 23. Sequencing used PBMCs, obtained from a glioma patient whose treatment included an IDH1 peptide vaccine. The clonotype comes from a woman between 45 and 60 years old with glioma.

The CDR3 region is CASSLVQAEETQYF. The CDR3 DNA reads as TGTGCCAGCAGCTTGGTTCAAGCGGAAGAGACCCAGTACTTC. The genes are TRBV5-4 and TRBJ2-5, with a possible D match to TRBD2 (5 bases). Germline V gene data show CDR1 as SGHNT and CDR2 as YYREEE (reference sequence). The CDR3 covers 14 residues. Trimming took off 0 bases at V and 3 bases at J, with 9 bases between the two ends.